The clone carrying this T cell receptor (beta chain) has at least ten counts. These data originate in a study of T cells in Graves' hyperthyroidism and ophthalmopathy. Patients counted as stable if ophthalmopathy did not develop within 18 months. With a duration under 2 months, the hyperthyroidism was newly diagnosed in patients aged 18 to 65. Uncontrolled infection, other autoimmune disease, pregnancy or lactation barred patients from enrollment. TCR beta CDR3 regions were amplified from RNA transcripts. RT-PCR in the first round (using the HTBI primer set) targeted the TCR CDR3. TCRdb fed the multiplex PCR reads into MiXCR, producing one record per CDR3 protein. Of approximately 590,000 distinct CDR3 sequences in the sample, more than 45% were seen once. The CDR3 is 13 residues long. Trimming pared 5 bases from V and 4 bases from J, leaving 11 bases between. Germline V gene data show CDR1 as SGHAT and CDR2 as FQNNGV.

This TCR derives from a woman between 18 and 29 years old with Graves' hyperthyroidism. The sample comprised peripheral blood or thyroid tissue (not recorded which). The chain has TRBV11-2 and TRBJ1-1; D remains unclear. CDR3 nucleotides: TGTGCCAGCAGCCGCGGGATGGGCACTGAAGCTTTCTTT. Translating gives CASSRGMGTEAFF.